This record looks at one T cell receptor (beta chain) sequence and its context. A few counts support this clonotype. Its specific antigen is unknown. No qualities accompany the bases; no much larger clone lies one base away. This sample was included in a study of T cells after yellow fever vaccination (dated by TCRdb to the late 2010s). Describing the broader study: Libraries from fractions with low cell numbers were prepared with the SMART-Seq v4 Ultra Low Input RNA kit. To track T-cell clones before and after primary and booster YFV17D yellow fever vaccination, bulk TCR alpha and beta repertoires were sequenced longitudinally. The cohort comprised two healthy male donors, one aged 18 to 30 and one aged 30 to 40 years. Bulk PBMC replicates and cell subsets were isolated from blood drawn at multiple timepoints before and after both primary and secondary immunization. The paper's findings and limits, for the study overall: Because abundant contaminating clonotypes from the bulk population could be contained in FACS-sorted repertoires, computational filtering was required. Because the study included only a couple of donors, the extent to which the findings can be generalized is limited. After the booster, most clones that had expanded after primary vaccination were detected again (approximately 96% of CD4 and more than 80% of CD8), suggesting broad maintenance of memory. A small fraction of clonotypes appeared in both the CD4 and CD8 compartments, likely as a result of convergent recombination. Compared with the primary T-cell response, the secondary T-cell response was faster but weaker, reaching its peak on day 5 rather than on day 15.

TCR cDNA was made using 5'RACE template switching, a step that added a universal primer site and unique molecular identifiers. Priming of cDNA synthesis was performed from both the TCR alpha and TCR beta constant segments. Library amplification used two PCR steps, and the second PCR step added sample barcodes and sequencing adapters. Sequencing of the libraries was done on either Illumina HiSeq 2500 (2x100 bp) or NovaSeq (2x150 bp). Per the source publication's procedure: MIGEC was used to demultiplex reads and collapse the reads into UMI consensus sequences, and MiXCR was used for V(D)J alignment. Vaccine-responding clonotypes were identified with edgeR using replicate PBMC samples, with FDR below 0.01 and a log2 fold change above 5 up to day 15 being required. Each bulk clonotype was labeled CD4 or CD8 based on which sequenced repertoire, CD4 or CD8, contained the clonotype at higher abundance. TCRdb's own reprocessing of the public reads used fastp at Q25 and MiXCR and kept productive beta chains. CDR3 protein sequences are deduplicated, and each keeps its most common genes and DNA. For this entry, the V and J calls and clone size follow TCRdb and not the study's own pipeline. Across this sample there are 95,000 to 150,000 distinct CDR3 sequences, with approximately 7% seen only once. The leading ten clones occupy roughly 2.5% of the sample.

The meaning of the sample's treatment or condition label: live attenuated yellow fever vaccine strain. PBMCs were isolated from peripheral blood using a standard Ficoll-Paque protocol. Dynabeads CD4 and CD8 positive selection kits were used to isolate the CD4 and CD8 T-cell fractions. RNA was extracted with TriZol from bulk PBMCs, CD4 and CD8 fractions, and dextramer-positive and dextramer-negative fractions. The germline V gene (reference sequence) specifies LGHDT as CDR1 and YNNKEL as CDR2. The CDR3 sequence holds 15 residues, the cysteine and phenylalanine included. The CDR3 DNA has 45 bases and is translated from base 1. V is shortened by 4 bases, J by 6 bases, and the region joining them spans 16 bases.

The material sequenced was CD4+ T cells sorted from PBMCs, taken 9 to 10 days after the first yellow fever vaccination. Recombination joined TRBV3-1 with TRBJ2-1, with a tentative D call of TRBD1 or TRBD2, each matching 6 bases. The TCR originated in a man aged 18-30 years who received the YFV17D yellow fever vaccine. The CDR3 region: CASSRPTGGRNEQFF. Read as DNA, the sequence is TGTGCCAGCAGCCGCCCAACTGGGGGGCGCAATGAGCAGTTCTTC.